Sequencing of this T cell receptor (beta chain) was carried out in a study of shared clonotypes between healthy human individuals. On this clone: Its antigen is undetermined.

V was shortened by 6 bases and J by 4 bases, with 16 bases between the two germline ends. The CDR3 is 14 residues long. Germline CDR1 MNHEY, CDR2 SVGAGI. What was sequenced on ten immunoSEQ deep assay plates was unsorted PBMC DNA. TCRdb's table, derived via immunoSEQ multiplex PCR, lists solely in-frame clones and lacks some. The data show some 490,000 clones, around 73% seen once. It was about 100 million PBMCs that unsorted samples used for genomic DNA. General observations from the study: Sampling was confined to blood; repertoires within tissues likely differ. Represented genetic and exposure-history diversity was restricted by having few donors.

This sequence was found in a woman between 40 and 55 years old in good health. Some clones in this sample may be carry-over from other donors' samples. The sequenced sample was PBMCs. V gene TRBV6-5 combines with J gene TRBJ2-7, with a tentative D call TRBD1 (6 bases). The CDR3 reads CASSSGHFGYEQYF. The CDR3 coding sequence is TGTGCCAGCAGCTCGGGACATTTCGGGTACGAGCAGTACTTC.